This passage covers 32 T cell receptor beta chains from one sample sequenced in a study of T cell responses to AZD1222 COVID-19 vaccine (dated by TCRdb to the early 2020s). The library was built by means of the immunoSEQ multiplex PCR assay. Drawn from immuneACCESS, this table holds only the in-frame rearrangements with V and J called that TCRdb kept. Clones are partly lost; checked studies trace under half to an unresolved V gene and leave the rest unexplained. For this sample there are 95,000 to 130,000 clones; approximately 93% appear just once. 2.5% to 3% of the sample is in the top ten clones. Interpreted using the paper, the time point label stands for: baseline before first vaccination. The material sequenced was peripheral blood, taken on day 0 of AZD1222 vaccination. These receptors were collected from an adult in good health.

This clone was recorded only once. The CDR3 here is CASNWGSEELVETQYF. The CDR3 DNA is TGTGCCAGCAATTGGGGTTCGGAGGAATTAGTTGAGACCCAGTACTTC. This chain uses TRBV2 with TRBJ2-5; TRBD2 might be the D (5 bases). Germline CDR1 is SNHLY and CDR2 is FYNNEI. The CDR3 length is 16 residues. Trimming took 7 bases from V and 5 from J, leaving 23 bases between them. Together with reference TRBV2 and TRBJ2-5, the CDR3 gives the full variable domain: EPEVTQTPSHQVTQMGQEVILRCVPISNHLYFYWYRQILGQKVEFLVSFYNNEISEKSEIFDDQFSVERPDGSNFTLKIRSTKLEDSAMYFCASNWGSEELVETQYFGPGTRLLVL.

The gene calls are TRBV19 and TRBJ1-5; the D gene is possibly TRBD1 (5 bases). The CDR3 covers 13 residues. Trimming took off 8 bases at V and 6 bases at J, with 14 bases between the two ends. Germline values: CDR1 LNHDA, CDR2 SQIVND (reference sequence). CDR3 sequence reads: CASSAGNSQPQHF. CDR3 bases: TGTGCCAGTTCTGCAGGGAACTCTCAGCCCCAGCATTTT.

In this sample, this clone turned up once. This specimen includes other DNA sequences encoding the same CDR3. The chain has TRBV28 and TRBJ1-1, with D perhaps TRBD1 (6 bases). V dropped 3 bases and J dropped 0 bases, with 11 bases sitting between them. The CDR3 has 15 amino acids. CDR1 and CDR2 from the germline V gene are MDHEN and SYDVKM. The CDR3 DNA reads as TGTGCCAGCAGTTTCTTCGACAGGTTGAACACTGAAGCTTTCTTT. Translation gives CASSFFDRLNTEAFF.

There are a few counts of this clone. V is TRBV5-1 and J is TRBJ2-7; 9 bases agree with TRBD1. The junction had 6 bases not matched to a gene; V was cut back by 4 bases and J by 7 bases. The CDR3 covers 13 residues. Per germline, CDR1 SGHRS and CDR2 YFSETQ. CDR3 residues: CASSRDRAWEQYF. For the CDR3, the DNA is TGCGCCAGCAGCCGGGACAGGGCCTGGGAGCAGTACTTC.

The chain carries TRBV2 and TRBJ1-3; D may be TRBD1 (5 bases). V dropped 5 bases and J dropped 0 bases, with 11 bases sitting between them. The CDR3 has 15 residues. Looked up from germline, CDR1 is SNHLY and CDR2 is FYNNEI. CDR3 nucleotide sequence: TGTGCCAGCAGTTGGGACTGGGCCTCTGGAAACACCATATATTTT. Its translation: CASSWDWASGNTIYF. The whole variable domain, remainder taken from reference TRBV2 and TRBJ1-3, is EPEVTQTPSHQVTQMGQEVILRCVPISNHLYFYWYRQILGQKVEFLVSFYNNEISEKSEIFDDQFSVERPDGSNFTLKIRSTKLEDSAMYFCASSWDWASGNTIYFGEGSWLTVV.

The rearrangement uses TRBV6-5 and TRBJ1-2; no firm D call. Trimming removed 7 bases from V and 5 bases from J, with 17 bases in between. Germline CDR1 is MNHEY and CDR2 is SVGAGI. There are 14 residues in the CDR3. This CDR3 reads CASTGPAAIYGYTF. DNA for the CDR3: TGTGCCAGCACCGGCCCAGCAGCAATTTATGGCTACACCTTC.

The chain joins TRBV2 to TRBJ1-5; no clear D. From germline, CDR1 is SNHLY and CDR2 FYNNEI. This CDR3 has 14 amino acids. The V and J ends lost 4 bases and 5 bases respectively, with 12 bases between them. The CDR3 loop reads CASSGERDDQPQHF. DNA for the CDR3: TGTGCCAGCAGTGGGGAGAGGGATGATCAGCCCCAGCATTTT.

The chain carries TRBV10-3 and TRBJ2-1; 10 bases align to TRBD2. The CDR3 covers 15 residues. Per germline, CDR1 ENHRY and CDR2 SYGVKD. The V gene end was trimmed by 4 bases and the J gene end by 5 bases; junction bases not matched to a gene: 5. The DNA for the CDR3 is TGTGCCATCAGTGGTTCAGCGGGAGGGCACAATGAGCAGTTCTTC. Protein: CAISGSAGGHNEQFF.

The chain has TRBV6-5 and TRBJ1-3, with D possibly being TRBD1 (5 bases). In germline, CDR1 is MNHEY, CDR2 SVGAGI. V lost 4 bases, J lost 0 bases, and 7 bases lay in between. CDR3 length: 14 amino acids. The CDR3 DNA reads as TGTGCCAGCAGTTGGGGGGGCTCTGGAAACACCATATATTTT. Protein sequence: CASSWGGSGNTIYF.

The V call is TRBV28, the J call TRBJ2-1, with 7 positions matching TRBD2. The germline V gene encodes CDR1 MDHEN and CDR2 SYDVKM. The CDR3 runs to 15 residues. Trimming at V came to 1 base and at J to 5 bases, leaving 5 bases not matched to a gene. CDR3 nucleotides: TGTGCCAGCAGTTTATTGGGGGGGTCTAACAATGAGCAGTTCTTC. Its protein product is CASSLLGGSNNEQFF.

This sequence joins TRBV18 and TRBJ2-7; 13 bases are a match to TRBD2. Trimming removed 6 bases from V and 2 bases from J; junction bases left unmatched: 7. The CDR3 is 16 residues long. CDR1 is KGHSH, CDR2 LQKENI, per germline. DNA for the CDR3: TGTGCCAGCTCTCCCGCCGGGACTAGCGGGGCCTACGAGCAGTACTTC. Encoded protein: CASSPAGTSGAYEQYF.

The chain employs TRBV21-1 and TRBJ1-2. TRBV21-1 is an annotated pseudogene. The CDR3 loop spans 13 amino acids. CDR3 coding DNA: TGTGCCAGGGGGGGGGTAGGCTTCTATGGCTACACCTTC. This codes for CARGGVGFYGYTF.

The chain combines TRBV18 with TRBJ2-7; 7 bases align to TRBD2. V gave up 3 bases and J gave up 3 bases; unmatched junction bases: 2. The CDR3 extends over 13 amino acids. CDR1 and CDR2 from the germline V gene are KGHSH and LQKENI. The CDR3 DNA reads TGTGCCAGCTCACCTAAGCGGGACTACGAGCAGTACTTC. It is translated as CASSPKRDYEQYF.

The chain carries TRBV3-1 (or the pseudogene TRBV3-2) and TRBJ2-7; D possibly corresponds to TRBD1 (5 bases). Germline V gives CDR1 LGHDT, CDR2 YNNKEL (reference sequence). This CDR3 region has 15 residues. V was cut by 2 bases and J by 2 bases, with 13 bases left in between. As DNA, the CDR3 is TGTGCCAGCAGCCAATTTGCAGGGTCGGCCTACGAGCAGTACTTC. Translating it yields CASSQFAGSAYEQYF.

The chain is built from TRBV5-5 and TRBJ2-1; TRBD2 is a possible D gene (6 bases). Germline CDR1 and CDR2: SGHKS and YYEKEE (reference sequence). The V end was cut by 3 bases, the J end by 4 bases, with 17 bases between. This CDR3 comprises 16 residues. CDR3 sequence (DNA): TGTGCCAGCAGCTCCCCTCCGGGCGGGGATTACAATGAGCAGTTCTTC. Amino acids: CASSSPPGGDYNEQFF.

The CDR3 spells CAISPNQETQYF. The CDR3 DNA reads as TGTGCCATCAGCCCTAACCAAGAGACCCAGTACTTC. J is TRBJ2-5 and V is TRBV10-3; D is unresolved. The germline gives CDR1 ENHRY, CDR2 SYGVKD. CDR3 length: 12 residues. With 6 bases removed from V and 0 bases from J, the gap between germline ends came to 5 bases.

The CDR3 loop is CASIPRAKGELFF. CDR3 nucleotides: TGTGCCAGCATCCCCAGGGCCAAGGGGGAGCTGTTTTTT. This sequence joins TRBV28 and TRBJ2-2, with a weak D call TRBD1 (5 bases). This CDR3 is 13 amino acids long. V lost 7 bases and J lost 8, with 14 bases in between. CDR1 and CDR2 from the germline V gene are MDHEN and SYDVKM.

Here the CDR3 reads CASSLGPGDPRSYEQYF. CDR3 nucleotide sequence: TGTGCCAGCAGCTTAGGTCCAGGAGACCCTCGGTCGTACGAGCAGTACTTC. J is TRBJ2-7 and V is TRBV7-9, with no clear D. Germline CDR1 reads SEHNR; CDR2 reads FQNEAQ (reference sequence). The CDR3 length is 17 residues. Trimming cost V 1 base and J 4 bases, with 20 bases left between them.

The CDR3 coding sequence is TGTGCCAGCAGCTTAGGGCCCGTCATAACTAATTCACCCCTCCACTTT. Translation gives CASSLGPVITNSPLHF. This chain uses TRBV11-2 with TRBJ1-6; D remains ambiguous. The CDR3 is 16 residues long. V lost 1 base and J 6 bases, leaving 13 bases between the germline ends. Germline loops: CDR1 SGHAT, CDR2 FQNNGV.

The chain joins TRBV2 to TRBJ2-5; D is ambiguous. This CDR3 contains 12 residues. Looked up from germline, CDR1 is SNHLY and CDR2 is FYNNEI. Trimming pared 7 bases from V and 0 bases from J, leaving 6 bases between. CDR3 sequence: CASTTDQETQYF. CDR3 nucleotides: TGTGCCAGCACGACCGACCAAGAGACCCAGTACTTC.

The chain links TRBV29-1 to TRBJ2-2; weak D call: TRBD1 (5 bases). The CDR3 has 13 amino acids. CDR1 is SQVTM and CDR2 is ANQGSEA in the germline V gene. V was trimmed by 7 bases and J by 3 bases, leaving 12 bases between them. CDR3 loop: CSGATGYTGELFF. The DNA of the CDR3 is TGCAGCGGCGCCACAGGTTACACCGGGGAGCTGTTTTTT.

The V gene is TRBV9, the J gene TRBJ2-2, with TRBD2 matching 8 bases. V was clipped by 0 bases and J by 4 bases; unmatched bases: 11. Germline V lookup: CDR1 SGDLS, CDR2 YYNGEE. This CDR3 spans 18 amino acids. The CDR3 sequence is CASSVDLPTSGLTGELFF. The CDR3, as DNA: TGTGCCAGCAGCGTAGATTTGCCAACTAGCGGACTCACCGGGGAGCTGTTTTTT.

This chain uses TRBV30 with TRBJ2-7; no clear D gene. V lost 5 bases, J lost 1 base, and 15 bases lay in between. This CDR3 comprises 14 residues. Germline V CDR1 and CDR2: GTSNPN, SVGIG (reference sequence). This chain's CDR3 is CAWDSHLVSYEQYF. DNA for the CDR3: TGTGCCTGGGACTCACACCTCGTGTCCTACGAGCAGTACTTC.

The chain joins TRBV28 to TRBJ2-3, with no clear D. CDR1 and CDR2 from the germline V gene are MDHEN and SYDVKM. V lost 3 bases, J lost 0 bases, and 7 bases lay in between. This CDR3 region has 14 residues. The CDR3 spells CASSFRLSTDTQYF. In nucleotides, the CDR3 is TGTGCCAGCAGTTTTAGGCTTAGCACAGATACGCAGTATTTT.

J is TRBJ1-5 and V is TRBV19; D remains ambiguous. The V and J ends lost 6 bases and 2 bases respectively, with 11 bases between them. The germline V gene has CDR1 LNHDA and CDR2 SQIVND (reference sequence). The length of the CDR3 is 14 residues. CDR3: CASRRSPGNQPQHF. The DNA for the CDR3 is TGTGCCAGTAGACGGAGTCCTGGCAATCAGCCCCAGCATTTT.

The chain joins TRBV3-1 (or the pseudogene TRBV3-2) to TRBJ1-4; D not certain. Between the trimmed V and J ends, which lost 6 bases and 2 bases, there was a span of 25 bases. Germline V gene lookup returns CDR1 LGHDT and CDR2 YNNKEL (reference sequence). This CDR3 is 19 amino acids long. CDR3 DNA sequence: TGTGCCAGCAGTGCTAGTCCGACGGGTTCGTCAGTCACTAATGAAAAACTGTTTTTT. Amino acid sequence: CASSASPTGSSVTNEKLFF.

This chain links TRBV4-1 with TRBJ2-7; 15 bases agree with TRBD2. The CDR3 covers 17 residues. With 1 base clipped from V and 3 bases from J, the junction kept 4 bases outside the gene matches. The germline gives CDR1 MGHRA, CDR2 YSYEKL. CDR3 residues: CASSQGGLAGGSYEQYF. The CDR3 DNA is TGCGCCAGCAGCCAAGGGGGACTAGCGGGAGGAAGCTACGAGCAGTACTTC.

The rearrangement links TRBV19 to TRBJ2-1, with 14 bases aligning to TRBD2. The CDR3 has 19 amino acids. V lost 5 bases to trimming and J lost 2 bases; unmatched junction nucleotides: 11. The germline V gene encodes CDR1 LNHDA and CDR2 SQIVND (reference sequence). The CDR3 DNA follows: TGTGCCAGTAGTCACGGGACTAGCGGGAGTCCTCGGGCCTACAATGAGCAGTTCTTC. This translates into CASSHGTSGSPRAYNEQFF. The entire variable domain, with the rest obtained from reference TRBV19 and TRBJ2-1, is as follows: DGGITQSPKYLFRKEGQNVTLSCEQNLNHDAMYWYRQDPGQGLRLIYYSQIVNDFQKGDIAEGYSVSREKKESFPLTVTSAQKNPTAFYLCASSHGTSGSPRAYNEQFFGPGTRLTVL.

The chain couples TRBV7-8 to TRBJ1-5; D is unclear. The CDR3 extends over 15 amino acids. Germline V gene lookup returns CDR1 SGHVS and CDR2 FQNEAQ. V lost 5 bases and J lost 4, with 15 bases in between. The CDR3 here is CASSKGRAANQPQHF. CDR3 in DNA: TGTGCCAGCAGCAAAGGAAGGGCAGCGAATCAGCCCCAGCATTTT. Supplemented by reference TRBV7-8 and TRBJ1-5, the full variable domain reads GAGVSQSPRYKVAKRGQDVALRCDPISGHVSLFWYQQALGQGPEFLTYFQNEAQLDKSGLPSDRFFAERPEGSVSTLKIQRTQQEDSAVYLCASSKGRAANQPQHFGDGTRLSIL.

The CDR3 DNA is TGTGCCAGCAGCTTAGCCACCGGACAGCCTGAAGCTTTCTTT. Its protein is CASSLATGQPEAFF. V usage is TRBV7-8 and J usage is TRBJ1-1; D is perhaps TRBD1 (6 bases). Trimming left V 0 bases short and J 6 bases short, with 11 bases between. Germline values: CDR1 SGHVS, CDR2 FQNEAQ. This CDR3 contains 14 residues.

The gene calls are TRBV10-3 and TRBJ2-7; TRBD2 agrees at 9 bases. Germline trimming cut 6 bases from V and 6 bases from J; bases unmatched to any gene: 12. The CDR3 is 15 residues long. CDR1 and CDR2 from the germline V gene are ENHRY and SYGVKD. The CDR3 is CAIRGGVAGVFEQYF. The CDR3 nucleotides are TGTGCCATCAGGGGAGGTGTAGCGGGAGTATTCGAGCAGTACTTC.

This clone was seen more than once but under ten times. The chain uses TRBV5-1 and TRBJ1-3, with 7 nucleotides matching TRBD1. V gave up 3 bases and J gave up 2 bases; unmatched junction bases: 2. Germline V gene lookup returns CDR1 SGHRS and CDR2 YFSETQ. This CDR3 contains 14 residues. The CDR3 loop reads CASSSTGTGNTIYF. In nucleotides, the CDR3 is TGCGCCAGCAGCTCGACAGGGACTGGAAACACCATATATTTT.